The 21 T cell receptor beta chains listed next were all sequenced from one sample in a study of CD8+ T cells in alopecia areata. Reverse transcribed after extraction, RNA yielded cDNA as the sequencing template. The assay was immunoSEQ multiplex PCR, and TCRdb's table has in-frame clones only and misses some. The data contain under 150,000 clones, about 50% of them seen just once; the ten biggest clones take up 10% to 13%. Specimen: NKG2D-low CD8+ T cells sorted from blood. Receptor source: a human donor with alopecia areata.

This clone was detected a few times. This chain joins TRBV28 and TRBJ2-7, with 9 positions matching TRBD1. Trimming cost V 2 bases and J 1 base; bases outside gene matches: 3. The germline gives CDR1 MDHEN, CDR2 SYDVKM. This CDR3 region has 15 residues. The CDR3 region has the DNA TGTGCCAGCAGTTTACTGGGACAGGGATCCTACGAGCAGTACTTC. It is translated as CASSLLGQGSYEQYF. The whole variable domain, filled in from reference TRBV28 and TRBJ2-7, reads DVKVTQSSRYLVKRTGEKVFLECVQDMDHENMFWYRQDPGLGLRLIYFSYDVKMKEKGDIPEGYSVSREKKERFSLILESASTNQTSMYLCASSLLGQGSYEQYFGPGTRLTVT.

V usage is TRBV7-2 and J usage is TRBJ2-3; D gene unclear. This CDR3 region has 15 residues. Trimming removed 5 bases from V and 0 bases from J, with 12 bases in between. Germline V gene lookup returns CDR1 SGHTA and CDR2 FQGNSA. The CDR3: CASSQLSFSTDTQYF. Written as DNA, the CDR3 is TGTGCCAGCAGCCAACTTTCTTTTAGCACAGATACGCAGTATTTT.

The chain links TRBV2 to TRBJ2-7, with 7 bases fitting TRBD1. CDR1 is SNHLY and CDR2 is FYNNEI in the germline V gene. This CDR3 comprises 15 residues. V was pared by 5 bases and J by 4 bases, with 11 bases of the junction left unmatched. CDR3 region: CASSFTLVRGYEQYF. The CDR3 DNA reads as TGTGCCAGCAGTTTCACATTGGTCAGGGGGTACGAGCAGTACTTC. The complete variable domain, with remaining parts taken from reference TRBV2 and TRBJ2-7, reads EPEVTQTPSHQVTQMGQEVILRCVPISNHLYFYWYRQILGQKVEFLVSFYNNEISEKSEIFDDQFSVERPDGSNFTLKIRSTKLEDSAMYFCASSFTLVRGYEQYFGPGTRLTVT.

This clone came up once. The chain links TRBV6-5 to TRBJ2-5; D remains unclear. The CDR3 runs to 13 residues. CDR1 MNHEY and CDR2 SVGAGI come from the germline V gene. V was clipped by 5 bases and J by 1 base, with 8 bases between them. Here the CDR3 reads CASSVRTQETQYF. As DNA, the CDR3 is TGTGCCAGCAGTGTCCGGACCCAAGAGACCCAGTACTTC.

The chain carries TRBV27 and TRBJ1-2, with D possibly matching TRBD1 (5 bases). Germline V gene data show CDR1 as MNHEY and CDR2 as SMNVEV (reference sequence). Trimming took 3 bases from V and 0 from J, leaving 14 bases between them. The CDR3 extends over 16 amino acids. The CDR3 loop reads CASSFFRDPANYGYTF. The CDR3 coding sequence is TGTGCCAGCAGTTTTTTTCGGGACCCAGCTAACTATGGCTACACCTTC.

The rearrangement uses TRBV25-1 and TRBJ2-2, with 10 bases that match TRBD1. The germline CDR1 and CDR2 sequences are MGHDK and SYGVNS. The CDR3 extends over 18 amino acids. The J segment lost 2 bases and the V segment lost 2 bases, leaving 8 bases of the junction unmatched. DNA of the CDR3: TGTGCCAGCAGTGAACCCCTCGACAGGGGGCATAACACCGGGGAGCTGTTTTTT. Protein product: CASSEPLDRGHNTGELFF.

This clone was picked up a small number of times. The sample holds other DNA sequences that translate to the same CDR3. This chain joins TRBV29-1 and TRBJ2-5, with D perhaps matching TRBD2 (5 bases). Trimming shortened V by 1 base and J by 4 bases, and 19 bases separated the two germline ends. The CDR3 runs to 16 residues. The germline V gene has CDR1 SQVTM and CDR2 ANQGSEA. The CDR3 loop reads CSVEGAGLAGGETQYF. Here the CDR3 DNA reads TGCAGCGTTGAAGGGGCCGGACTTGCCGGCGGAGAGACCCAGTACTTC.

The chain links TRBV27 to TRBJ2-2, with D uncertain. CDR1 is MNHEY, CDR2 SMNVEV, per germline (reference sequence). The CDR3 consists of 12 residues. The V end was cut by 3 bases, the J end by 6 bases, with 5 bases between. CDR3 residues: CASSFGAGELFF. The CDR3 DNA reads as TGTGCCAGCAGTTTTGGGGCCGGGGAGCTGTTTTTT.

The gene calls are TRBV5-6 and TRBJ2-7, with 8 bases lining up with TRBD1. This CDR3 spans 14 amino acids. V lost 2 bases to trimming and J lost 5 bases; unmatched junction nucleotides: 6. Looked up from germline, CDR1 is SGHDT and CDR2 is YYEEEE. The CDR3 sequence is CASSFGQGSNEQYF. The CDR3 coding sequence is TGTGCCAGCAGCTTCGGACAGGGATCAAACGAGCAGTACTTC.

The chain joins TRBV7-8 to TRBJ1-2, with 7 bases matching TRBD1. The CDR3 covers 16 residues. After removal of 5 bases from V and 6 bases from J, the junction contained 15 bases not matched to a gene. The V gene's germline CDR1 is SGHVS and CDR2 FQNEAQ. The CDR3 reads CASSRGERRGQNGYTF. In DNA, the CDR3 is TGTGCCAGCAGCCGAGGGGAAAGGAGGGGGCAGAATGGCTACACCTTC.

On this clone: Other DNA sequences in this sample translate to the same CDR3. The chain combines TRBV29-1 with TRBJ2-2, with no clear D. Germline V gives CDR1 SQVTM, CDR2 ANQGSEA. Trimming took off 7 bases at V and 1 base at J, with 7 bases between the two ends. The CDR3 spans 12 residues. For the CDR3, the DNA is TGCAGCGGACTGGGGAACACCGGGGAGCTGTTTTTT. Its protein product is CSGLGNTGELFF.

V is TRBV4-3 and J is TRBJ2-7; D unclear. The CDR3 has 15 residues. V was clipped by 1 base and J by 2 bases, with 12 bases between them. CDR1 LGHNA and CDR2 YSLEER come from the germline V gene. The CDR3 DNA follows: TGCGCCAGCAGCCAAGTCATAGACGCAACCTACGAGCAGTACTTC. It codes for CASSQVIDATYEQYF.

This clone was recorded a few times. This chain uses TRBV29-1 with TRBJ2-2, with D possibly being TRBD1 or TRBD2 (5 bases each). CDR1 and CDR2 from the germline V gene are SQVTM and ANQGSEA. The CDR3 has 14 residues. Trimming took 4 bases from V and 4 from J, leaving 13 bases between them. This CDR3 reads CSVGGSQATGELFF. The CDR3 DNA reads as TGCAGCGTTGGGGGGTCCCAAGCCACCGGGGAGCTGTTTTTT.

This chain links TRBV6-6 with TRBJ2-7; a weak D match, TRBD1 (6 bases). In germline, CDR1 is MNHNY, CDR2 SVGAGI (reference sequence). V was pared by 8 bases and J by 4 bases, with 15 bases between. The CDR3 is made up of 13 amino acids. CDR3 residues: CASGATGLYEQYF. The CDR3 DNA reads TGTGCCAGCGGTGCGACAGGTTTGTACGAGCAGTACTTC.

J is TRBJ1-4 and V is TRBV29-1; D not resolved. Germline CDR1 SQVTM, CDR2 ANQGSEA. V was pared by 8 bases and J by 7 bases, with 11 bases between. The length of the CDR3 is 11 residues. CDR3 residues: CSFATSEKLFF. In DNA form, the CDR3 reads TGCAGCTTCGCGACGAGTGAAAAACTGTTTTTT. Complete variable domain (other parts from reference TRBV29-1 and TRBJ1-4): SAVISQKPSRDICQRGTSLTIQCQVDSQVTMMFWYRQQPGQSLTLIATANQGSEATYESGFVIDKFPISRPNLTFSTLTVSNMSPEDSSIYLCSFATSEKLFFGSGTQLSVL.

This clone occurred a few times. V is TRBV7-9 and J is TRBJ2-1; D is uncertain. Per germline, CDR1 SEHNR and CDR2 FQNEAQ (reference sequence). V dropped 1 base and J dropped 13 bases, with 14 bases sitting between them. CDR3 length equals 13 residues. CDR3 region: CASSLVQDPLQFF. DNA of the CDR3: TGTGCCAGCAGCTTAGTCCAGGACCCCCTCCAGTTCTTC.

V gene TRBV30 combines with J gene TRBJ1-2; D remains unclear. Between the trimmed V and J ends, which lost 3 bases and 2 bases, there was a span of 7 bases. CDR1 is GTSNPN and CDR2 is SVGIG in the germline V gene (reference sequence). CDR3 length: 12 amino acids. The CDR3 sequence is CAWRKLNYGYTF. CDR3 in DNA: TGTGCCTGGAGAAAACTGAACTATGGCTACACCTTC.

The chain employs TRBV27 and TRBJ2-4; 10 positions agree with TRBD1. CDR3 length equals 15 residues. Germline CDR1 is MNHEY and CDR2 is SMNVEV (reference sequence). Trimming at V came to 2 bases and at J to 12 bases, leaving 10 bases not matched to a gene. DNA of the CDR3: TGTGCCAGCAGTTTACAAGGGACAGGGGACGCTAATCAGTACTTC. This encodes CASSLQGTGDANQYF.

This clone was seen a handful of times. The chain couples TRBV29-1 to TRBJ2-7, with D possibly being TRBD1 (6 bases). CDR3 length equals 14 residues. Germline lookup yields CDR1 SQVTM and CDR2 ANQGSEA. V was cut by 5 bases and J by 4 bases, with 18 bases left in between. Written as DNA, the CDR3 is TGCAGCGTTAAAACAGGGAAGAACACATACGAGCAGTACTTC. Its protein is CSVKTGKNTYEQYF.

The gene calls are TRBV29-1 and TRBJ2-6, with 10 bases that match TRBD1. The germline CDR1 and CDR2 sequences are SQVTM and ANQGSEA. Trimming took 6 bases from V and 0 from J; bases not matched to a gene: 17. The CDR3 spans 20 residues. CDR3 region: CSVIKDSGTGVPSGANVLTF. The CDR3 DNA follows: TGCAGCGTCATAAAGGACTCCGGGACAGGGGTACCCTCTGGGGCCAACGTCCTGACTTTC.

Remarks on this clone: The sample carries other DNA sequences with the same CDR3. This rearrangement joins TRBV5-6 to TRBJ1-5; D ambiguous. Germline CDR1 is SGHDT and CDR2 is YYEEEE. The CDR3 contains 13 residues. The V end lost 2 bases, the J end lost 1 base, and 4 bases lay between the germline ends. The CDR3 spells CASSFGSNQPQHF. DNA of the CDR3: TGTGCCAGCAGCTTTGGAAGCAATCAGCCCCAGCATTTT. The full variable domain, its missing parts supplied by reference TRBV5-6 and TRBJ1-5, is DAGVTQSPTHLIKTRGQQVTLRCSPKSGHDTVSWYQQALGQGPQFIFQYYEEEERQRGNFPDRFSGHQFPNYSSELNVNALLLGDSALYLCASSFGSNQPQHFGDGTRLSIL.